This TCR beta chain derives from a study of brain T cells in children with intractable seizures. TCRdb's table, derived via immunoSEQ multiplex PCR, lists solely in-frame clones and lacks some. The repertoire holds hundreds of thousands of clones, about 93% seen once, with roughly 6% in the top ten. The sample's time point: blood from clinic visit 5 months post-surgery; TSC patient then seizure free. Only cases whose brain tissue showed the highest T cell transcript signatures were sequenced. A single count supports this clone. The source material was peripheral blood, sampled about 5 months after surgery. The sequence derives from a boy younger than two with tuberous sclerosis and intractable seizures.

The CDR3 DNA is TGTGCCAGCAGCCCTGGGACAGGGGATTTTGCTTTCTTT. Translating it yields CASSPGTGDFAFF. The chain uses TRBV5-5 and TRBJ1-1; TRBD1 matches 10 bases. Unmatched junction bases numbered 8, after V lost 4 bases and J lost 11 bases. From germline, CDR1 is SGHKS and CDR2 YYEKEE (reference sequence). The CDR3 runs 13 residues.